A single T cell receptor beta chain is shown here with its context. Its binding antigen is unknown. The input lacks base qualities; no much larger clone sits a single base away. The time point label on this specimen signifies: baseline before first vaccination. The vaccinee samples were drawn from two UK trials, COV001 and COV002, one of which was a single-blind randomized controlled phase 2/3 trial testing AZD1222 (ChAdOx1 nCoV-19) in healthy adults. For TCRbeta chain sequencing, PBMC samples from trial participants were taken at day 0 and at day 28 after the second dose. These data are taken from a study of T cell responses to AZD1222 COVID-19 vaccine (dated by TCRdb to the early 2020s). Study-level background: AZD1222 recipients given second doses at about 4 weeks or at about 12 weeks were pooled, since spike-specific TCR depth and breadth were not found to differ between the two schedules. Trial participants were enrolled by age into 18-55, 56-69 and 70-plus year subgroups, with around 150, 28 and 57 TCR-sequenced participants respectively. TCR sequencing covered some 250 trial participants: 200 to 220 given two doses of AZD1222 and around 26 given two doses of MenACWY control vaccine. The research as a whole found: A significant rise in spike-specific TCR breadth and depth was observed after two AZD1222 doses relative to day 0 and relative to MenACWY recipients. Conclusions about previously exposed vaccinees are limited, since just six AZD1222 recipients were seropositive for SARS-CoV-2 at baseline. Because no samples from the day 14 peak response were available, repertoires could be characterized only after the peak T cell response. Participants were mostly white British and included more females than males, and it was suggested by the authors that clonal diversity may have been underestimated. The 56-69-year group was small, and its depth increase did not reach significance, likely because of low power. CD4 TCRs associated with the vaccine covered the entire spike protein, and the dominant responses were in regions 160-218 and 743-854. Reportedly, almost half of the unique spike-specific TCRs recognized epitopes lying outside the regions that are mutated in the B.1.351 and B.1.1.7 variants.

The CDR3 regions of human TCRbeta chains were analyzed by immunosequencing. Turning to the authors' computational methods: TCRs in the repertoires were matched against a reference library of SARS-CoV-2-specific TCRs that had been generated with the MIRA antigen-specificity platform. Breadth was defined as the fraction of unique TCRs that were SARS-CoV-2-associated, and depth was defined as the fraction of total T cells that were SARS-CoV-2-associated. Using the MIRA data, every spike-specific TCR was mapped to the spike region that the TCR reacted to and assigned to either a CD4 or a CD8 class. Log10-transformed breadth and depth values were compared by one-way ANOVA with Sidak's multiple comparisons tests. TCRdb stores this immuneACCESS table with in-frame sequences only. Part of the clones is absent; in the studies checked, under half of the shortfall reflects unresolved V genes, and no reason is known for the rest. D and trimming were read from the DNA, whereas the V and J calls and clone size are those reported in that table. The sample contains around 140,000 clones, approximately 90% of them found a single time. The ten largest clonotypes hold about 3.7% of the sample.

V sheds 0 bases and J sheds 6 bases, leaving 12 bases between their ends. Including the terminal cysteine and phenylalanine, the CDR3 comprises 15 residues. The sequence is cut down to CDR3 DNA, 45 bases in frame from base 1. The germline V gene (reference sequence) provides CDR1 LGHDT and CDR2 YNNKEL. The sequence links TRBV3-1 (or the pseudogene TRBV3-2) to TRBJ2-4; a weak D assignment points to TRBD2 (6 bases agree). The sequence came from an adult in good health. The material was peripheral blood, obtained on day 0 of AZD1222 vaccination. The CDR3 loop reads CASSQDAAGGNIQYF. Read as DNA, the sequence is TGTGCCAGCAGCCAAGACGCAGCCGGGGGAAACATTCAGTACTTC.